The present TCR beta chain was sequenced within a study of T cells after yellow fever vaccination. TCRdb itself ran the 5' RACE reads through MiXCR, one entry per CDR3 protein. The profile shows 300,000 to 400,000 distinct CDR3 sequences, 6.2% of them singletons. The sample holds many counts of this clonotype. The germline gives CDR1 SGHRS, CDR2 YFSETQ. The CDR3 runs to 15 residues. V lost 0 bases and J 2 bases, leaving 8 bases between the germline ends. The J gene is TRBJ2-2, the V gene TRBV5-1; D is unresolved. The source of this sequence is a man younger than 45 who received the YFV17D yellow fever vaccine. Source: PBMCs, taken 5 days after the yellow fever booster vaccination. The CDR3 bases are TGCGCCAGCAGCTTGGCCAAACTAAACACCGGGGAGCTGTTTTTT. Protein product: CASSLAKLNTGELFF. Full variable domain (outside the CDR3, taken from reference TRBV5-1 and TRBJ2-2): KAGVTQTPRYLIKTRGQQVTLSCSPISGHRSVSWYQQTPGQGLQFLFEYFSETQRNKGNFPGRFSGRQFSNSRSEMNVSTLELGDSALYLCASSLAKLNTGELFFGEGSRLTVL.